Described below is a single T cell receptor beta chain sequence and its context. Its specificity is unknown. Looked up from germline, CDR1 is MNHNS and CDR2 is SASEGT. Trimming stripped 3 bases from V and 5 bases from J, with 11 bases between. The length of the CDR3 is 14 residues. Assay used: immunoSEQ multiplex PCR; TCRdb lists only in-frame clones, some missing. The sample has tens of thousands of clones, about nine tenths seen once; the top ten hold 0.55% to 0.65%. The source of the sample is a study of OX40 agonist ivuxolimab in advanced cancers. General study results and limits: CD4+ T cells averaged fewer expanded clones than CD8+ T cells. No antigen was identified for the clonally expanded peripheral T cells. Partial responders treated at 0.1-3.0 mg/kg exhibited clonal expansion among the lowest measured.

Blood draws occurred at baseline, cycle 4 day 1, and cycle 7 day 1. The specimen was CD4+ or CD8+ T cells sorted from blood, collected in a trial of the OX40 agonist ivuxolimab. This receptor was taken from an adult with an advanced solid tumor such as melanoma, head and neck, liver or kidney cancer. J is TRBJ1-5 and V is TRBV6-1; perhaps TRBD1 as D (6 bases). The chain's CDR3 is CASSDRTVYQPQHF. CDR3 coding DNA: TGTGCCAGCAGTGATCGGACAGTTTATCAGCCCCAGCATTTT.